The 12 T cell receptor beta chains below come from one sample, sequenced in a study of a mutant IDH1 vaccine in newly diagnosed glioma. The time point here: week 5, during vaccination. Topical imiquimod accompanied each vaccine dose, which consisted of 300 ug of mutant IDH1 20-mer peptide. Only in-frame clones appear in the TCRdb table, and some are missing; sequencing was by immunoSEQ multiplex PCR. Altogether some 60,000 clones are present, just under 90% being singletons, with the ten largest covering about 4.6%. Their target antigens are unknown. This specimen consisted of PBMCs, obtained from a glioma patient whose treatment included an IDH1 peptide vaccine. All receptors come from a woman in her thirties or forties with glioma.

Here the CDR3 reads CASSLRGGGNQPQHF. The CDR3 DNA sequence: TGTGCCAGCAGCCTCAGAGGAGGGGGGAATCAGCCCCAGCATTTT. The chain has TRBV13 and TRBJ1-5, with a tentative D call TRBD1 (6 bases). The CDR3 is made up of 15 amino acids. Trimming took off 5 bases at V and 4 bases at J, with 15 bases between the two ends. Germline assignment: CDR1 PRHDT and CDR2 FYEKMQ (reference sequence). The full variable domain, rest sourced from reference TRBV13 and TRBJ1-5, is AAGVIQSPRHLIKEKRETATLKCYPIPRHDTVYWYQQGPGQDPQFLISFYEKMQSDKGSIPDRFSAQQFSDYHSELNMSSLELGDSALYFCASSLRGGGNQPQHFGDGTRLSIL.

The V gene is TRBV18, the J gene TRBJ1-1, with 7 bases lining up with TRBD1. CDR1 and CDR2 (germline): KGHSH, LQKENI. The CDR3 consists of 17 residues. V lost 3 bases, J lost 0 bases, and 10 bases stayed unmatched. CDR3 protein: CASSPGGTARMNTEAFF. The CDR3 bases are TGTGCCAGCTCACCCGGAGGGACAGCTCGAATGAACACTGAAGCTTTCTTT.

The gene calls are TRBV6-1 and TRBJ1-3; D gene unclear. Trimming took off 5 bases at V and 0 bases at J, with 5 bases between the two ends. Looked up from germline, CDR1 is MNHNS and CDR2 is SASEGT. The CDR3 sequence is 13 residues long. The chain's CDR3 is CASSQNSGNTIYF. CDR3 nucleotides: TGTGCCAGCAGTCAGAACTCTGGAAACACCATATATTTT.

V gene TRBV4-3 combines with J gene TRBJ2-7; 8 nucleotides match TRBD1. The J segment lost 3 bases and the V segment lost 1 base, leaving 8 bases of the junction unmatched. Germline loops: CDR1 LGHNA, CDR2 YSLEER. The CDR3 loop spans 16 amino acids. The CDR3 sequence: CASSQATGQAFYEQYF. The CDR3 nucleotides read TGCGCCAGCAGCCAAGCCACGGGACAGGCCTTCTACGAGCAGTACTTC.

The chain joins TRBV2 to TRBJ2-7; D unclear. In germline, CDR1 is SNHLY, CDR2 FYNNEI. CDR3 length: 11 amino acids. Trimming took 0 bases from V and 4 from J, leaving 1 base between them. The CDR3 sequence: CASSEAYEQYF. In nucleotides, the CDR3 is TGTGCCAGCAGTGAAGCGTACGAGCAGTACTTC.

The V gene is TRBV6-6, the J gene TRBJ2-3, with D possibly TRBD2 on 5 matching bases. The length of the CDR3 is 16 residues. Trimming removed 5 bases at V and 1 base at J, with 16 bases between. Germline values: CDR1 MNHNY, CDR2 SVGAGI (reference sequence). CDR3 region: CASSNRPSLGTDTQYF. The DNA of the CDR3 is TGTGCCAGCAGTAATCGACCATCACTAGGCACAGATACGCAGTATTTT.

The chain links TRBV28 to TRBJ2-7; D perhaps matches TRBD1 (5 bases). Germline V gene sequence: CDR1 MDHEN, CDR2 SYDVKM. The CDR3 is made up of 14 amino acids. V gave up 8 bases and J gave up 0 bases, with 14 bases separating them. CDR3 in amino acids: CASALGRISYEQYF. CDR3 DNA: TGTGCCAGCGCATTGGGGCGGATCTCCTACGAGCAGTACTTC.

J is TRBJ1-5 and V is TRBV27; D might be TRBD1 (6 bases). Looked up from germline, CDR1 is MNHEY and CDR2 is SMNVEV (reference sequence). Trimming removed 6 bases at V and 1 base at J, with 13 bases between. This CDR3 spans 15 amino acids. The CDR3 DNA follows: TGTGCCAGCAGCACACACAGGGCAAGCAATCAGCCCCAGCATTTT. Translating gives CASSTHRASNQPQHF.

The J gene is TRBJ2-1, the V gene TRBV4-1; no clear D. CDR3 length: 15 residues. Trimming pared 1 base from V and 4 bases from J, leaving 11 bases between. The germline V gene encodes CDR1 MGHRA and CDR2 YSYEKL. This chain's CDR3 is CASSQGPTNYNEQFF. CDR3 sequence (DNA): TGCGCCAGCAGCCAAGGACCGACCAATTACAATGAGCAGTTCTTC.

The CDR3 loop reads CASGLSDTEAFF. The CDR3, as DNA: TGTGCTAGTGGTTTGTCGGACACTGAAGCTTTCTTT. The chain is built from TRBV12-5 and TRBJ1-1; D remains unclear. The CDR3 sequence is 12 residues long. V lost 2 bases, J lost 3 bases, and 4 bases lay in between. The germline CDR1 and CDR2 sequences are LGHNT and FRNRAP.

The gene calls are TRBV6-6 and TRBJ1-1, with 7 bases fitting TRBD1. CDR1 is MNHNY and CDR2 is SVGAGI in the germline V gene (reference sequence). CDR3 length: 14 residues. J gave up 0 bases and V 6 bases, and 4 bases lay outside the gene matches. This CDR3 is CASSRDSLNTEAFF. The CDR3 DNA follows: TGTGCCAGCAGCCGGGACAGCCTGAACACTGAAGCTTTCTTT.

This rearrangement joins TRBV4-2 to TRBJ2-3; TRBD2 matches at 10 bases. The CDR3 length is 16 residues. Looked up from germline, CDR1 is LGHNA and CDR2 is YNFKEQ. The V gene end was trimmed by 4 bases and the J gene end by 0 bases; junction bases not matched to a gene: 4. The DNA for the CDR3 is TGTGCCAGCAGCCCCTCGACTAGCGGGAGCACAGATACGCAGTATTTT. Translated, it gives CASSPSTSGSTDTQYF.